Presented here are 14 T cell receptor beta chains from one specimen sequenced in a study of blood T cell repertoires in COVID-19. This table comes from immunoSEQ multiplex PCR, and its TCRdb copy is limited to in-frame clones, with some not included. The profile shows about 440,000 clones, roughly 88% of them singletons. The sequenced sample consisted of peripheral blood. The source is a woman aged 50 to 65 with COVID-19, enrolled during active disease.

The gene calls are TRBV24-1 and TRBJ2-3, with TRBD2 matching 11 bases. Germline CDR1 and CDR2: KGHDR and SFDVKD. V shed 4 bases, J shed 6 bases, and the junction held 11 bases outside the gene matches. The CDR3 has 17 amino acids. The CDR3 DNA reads TGTGCCACCAGTGACCCCGGCTCTAGCGGGGGGCCCGATACGCAGTATTTT. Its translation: CATSDPGSSGGPDTQYF.

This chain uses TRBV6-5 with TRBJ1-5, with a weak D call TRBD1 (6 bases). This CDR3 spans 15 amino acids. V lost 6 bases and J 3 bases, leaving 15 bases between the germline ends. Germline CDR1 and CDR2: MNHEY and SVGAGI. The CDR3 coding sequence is TGTGCCAGCAGGATCGACAGGCTGAACAATCAGCCCCAGCATTTT. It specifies CASRIDRLNNQPQHF.

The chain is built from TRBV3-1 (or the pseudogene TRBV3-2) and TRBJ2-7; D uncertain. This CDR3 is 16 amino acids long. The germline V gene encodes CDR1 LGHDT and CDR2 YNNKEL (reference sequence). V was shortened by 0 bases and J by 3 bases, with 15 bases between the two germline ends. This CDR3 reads CASSQEAGITYYEQYF. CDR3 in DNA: TGTGCCAGCAGCCAAGAGGCAGGAATTACGTACTACGAGCAGTACTTC.

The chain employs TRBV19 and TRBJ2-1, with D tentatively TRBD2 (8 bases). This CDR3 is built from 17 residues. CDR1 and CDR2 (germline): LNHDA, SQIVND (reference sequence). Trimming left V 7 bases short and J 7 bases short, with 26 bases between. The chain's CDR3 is CASTPGGAGGALNEQFF. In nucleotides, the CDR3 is TGTGCCAGTACCCCCGGGGGGGCAGGGGGTGCATTGAATGAGCAGTTCTTC.

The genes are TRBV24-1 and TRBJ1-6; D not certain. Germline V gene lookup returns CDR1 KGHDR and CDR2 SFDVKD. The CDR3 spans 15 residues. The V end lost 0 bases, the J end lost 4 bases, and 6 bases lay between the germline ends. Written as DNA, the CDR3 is TGTGCCACCAGTGATTTGGCACAGTATAATTCACCCCTCCACTTT. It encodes CATSDLAQYNSPLHF.

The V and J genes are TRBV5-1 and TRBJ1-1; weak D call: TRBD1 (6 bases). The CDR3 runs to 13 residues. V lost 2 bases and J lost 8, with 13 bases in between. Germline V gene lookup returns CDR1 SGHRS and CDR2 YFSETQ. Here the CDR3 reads CASSLGYREEAFF. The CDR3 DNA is TGCGCCAGCAGCTTAGGATACAGGGAGGAAGCTTTCTTT.

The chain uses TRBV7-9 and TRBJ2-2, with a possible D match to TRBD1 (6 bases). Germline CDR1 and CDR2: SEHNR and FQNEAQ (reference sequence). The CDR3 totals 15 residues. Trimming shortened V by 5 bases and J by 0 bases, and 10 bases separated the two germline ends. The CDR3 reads CASSADSTNTGELFF. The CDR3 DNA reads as TGTGCCAGCAGCGCGGACAGTACGAACACCGGGGAGCTGTTTTTT.

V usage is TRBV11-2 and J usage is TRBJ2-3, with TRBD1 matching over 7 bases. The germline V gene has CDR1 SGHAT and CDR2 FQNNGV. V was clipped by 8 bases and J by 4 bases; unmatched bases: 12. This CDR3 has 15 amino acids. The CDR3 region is CASGSGTVFADTQYF. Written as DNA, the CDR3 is TGTGCCAGCGGCTCGGGGACAGTGTTTGCAGATACGCAGTATTTT. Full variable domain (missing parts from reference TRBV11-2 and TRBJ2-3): EAGVAQSPRYKIIEKRQSVAFWCNPISGHATLYWYQQILGQGPKLLIQFQNNGVVDDSQLPKDRFSAERLKGVDSTLKIQPAKLEDSAVYLCASGSGTVFADTQYFGPGTRLTVL.

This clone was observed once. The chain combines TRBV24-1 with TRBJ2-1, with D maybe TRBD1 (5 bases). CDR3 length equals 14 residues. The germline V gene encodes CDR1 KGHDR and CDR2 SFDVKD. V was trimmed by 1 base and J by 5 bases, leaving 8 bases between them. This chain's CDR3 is CATSDFSGNNEQFF. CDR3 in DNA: TGTGCCACCAGTGATTTTTCAGGGAACAATGAGCAGTTCTTC.

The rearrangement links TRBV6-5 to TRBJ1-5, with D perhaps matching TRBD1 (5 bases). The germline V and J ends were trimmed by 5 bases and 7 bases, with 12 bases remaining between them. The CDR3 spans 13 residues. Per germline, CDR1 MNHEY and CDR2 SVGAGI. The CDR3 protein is CASSRGVSQPQHF. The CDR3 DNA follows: TGTGCCAGCAGTCGGGGGGTGTCGCAGCCCCAGCATTTT.

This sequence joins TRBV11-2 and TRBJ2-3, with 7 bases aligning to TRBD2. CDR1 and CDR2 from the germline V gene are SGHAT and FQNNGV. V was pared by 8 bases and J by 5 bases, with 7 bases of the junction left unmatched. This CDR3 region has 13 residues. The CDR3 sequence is CASREEFQDTQYF. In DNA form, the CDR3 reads TGTGCCAGCCGGGAGGAGTTTCAAGATACGCAGTATTTT.

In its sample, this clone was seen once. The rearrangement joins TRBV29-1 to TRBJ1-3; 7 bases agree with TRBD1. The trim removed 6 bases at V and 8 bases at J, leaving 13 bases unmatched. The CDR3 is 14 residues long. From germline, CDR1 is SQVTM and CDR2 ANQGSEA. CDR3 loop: CSVASGTVLDTIYF. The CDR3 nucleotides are TGCAGCGTGGCATCCGGGACAGTCTTGGACACCATATATTTT.

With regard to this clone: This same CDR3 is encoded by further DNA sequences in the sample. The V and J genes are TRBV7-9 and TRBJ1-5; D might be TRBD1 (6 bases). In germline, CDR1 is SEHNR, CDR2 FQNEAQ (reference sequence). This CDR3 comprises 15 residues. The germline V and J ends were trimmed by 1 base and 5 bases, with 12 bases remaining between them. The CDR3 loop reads CASSLVGPGDQPQHF. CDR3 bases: TGTGCCAGCAGCTTAGTTGGACCAGGGGATCAGCCCCAGCATTTT.

CDR3: CASRSGDRAAYEQYF. The CDR3 region has the DNA TGTGCCAGCAGATCGGGGGACAGGGCCGCCTACGAGCAGTACTTC. The chain couples TRBV6-6 to TRBJ2-7; TRBD1 matches 9 bases. Germline-derived CDR1 and CDR2 are MNHNY and SVGAGI (reference sequence). The CDR3 length is 15 residues. J gave up 2 bases and V 6 bases, and 8 bases lay outside the gene matches.